The clone carrying this T cell receptor beta chain was seen at least ten times. TCRdb redid the clone calls on the PCR reads using MiXCR. The sample has 20,000 to 25,000 clones; around 15% are singletons. This record belongs to a study of metastatic and nonmetastatic thyroid tumors. Before thyroid surgery, none of the patients had received any treatment. This TCR derives from a female donor with papillary thyroid cancer or a benign thyroid nodule (not recorded which). Some clones in this sample may be carry-over from other donors' samples. The sequenced sample was blood.

This chain's CDR3 is CASSPPAGQSAGEQFF. As DNA, the CDR3 is TGTGCCAGCTCACCACCGGCGGGACAGTCGGCGGGGGAGCAGTTCTTC. The chain uses TRBV18 and TRBJ2-1, with D perhaps matching TRBD1 (7 bases). Trimming took 0 bases from V and 10 from J, leaving 19 bases between them. The CDR3 is made up of 16 amino acids. The germline CDR1 and CDR2 sequences are KGHSH and LQKENI.